A single sample is the source of the 12 T cell receptor beta chains below, sequenced in a study of Ad26.COV2.S vaccination and SARS-CoV-2 variants. The data were produced by immunoSEQ multiplex PCR, yet TCRdb's version contains in-frame clones alone and is incomplete. Found here are about 410,000 clones, about 85% of them singletons; the top ten hold more than 3%. Specified treatment: roughly 20 received Ad26.COV2.S at low or high dose, single or two shots; 5 received placebo; per-sample allocation not given. After the first vaccine or placebo injection, samples were drawn on day 63. The sequences come from peripheral blood, collected in a trial of Ad26.COV2.S vaccine versus placebo. The receptors were sampled from a person between 18 and 60 years old who received the Ad26.COV2.S COVID-19 vaccine or a placebo.

The chain has TRBV5-1 and TRBJ2-5; D call uncertain. CDR3 length: 13 amino acids. Germline lookup yields CDR1 SGHRS and CDR2 YFSETQ. V was pared by 4 bases and J by 1 base, with 8 bases between. The CDR3 region is CASSPVGQETQYF. In nucleotides, the CDR3 is TGCGCCAGCAGCCCAGTCGGCCAAGAGACCCAGTACTTC. Full variable domain (remainder filled in from reference TRBV5-1 and TRBJ2-5): KAGVTQTPRYLIKTRGQQVTLSCSPISGHRSVSWYQQTPGQGLQFLFEYFSETQRNKGNFPGRFSGRQFSNSRSEMNVSTLELGDSALYLCASSPVGQETQYFGPGTRLLVL.

The chain is built from TRBV6-5 and TRBJ1-2; 9 bases match TRBD1. After removal of 11 bases from V and 0 bases from J, the junction contained 10 bases not matched to a gene. This CDR3 has 15 residues. Germline V gives CDR1 MNHEY, CDR2 SVGAGI. CDR3 nucleotide sequence: TGTGCCGCGGGACAGGGTGTAGTGTCTAACTATGGCTACACCTTC. This sequence encodes CAAGQGVVSNYGYTF.

This chain links TRBV27 with TRBJ1-2, with 7 bases aligning to TRBD1. V lost 5 bases and J lost 4; bases outside the gene matches: 4. The CDR3 spans 13 residues. The germline gives CDR1 MNHEY, CDR2 SMNVEV (reference sequence). The CDR3 sequence: CASSPQGGYGYTF. The CDR3 DNA sequence: TGTGCCAGCAGTCCGCAGGGGGGCTATGGCTACACCTTC.

The J gene is TRBJ1-1, the V gene TRBV15; D might be TRBD1 (6 bases). The CDR3 has 18 residues. Trimming removed 3 bases at V and 10 bases at J, with 30 bases between. Germline V gene data show CDR1 as LNHNV and CDR2 as YYDKDF (reference sequence). The CDR3 nucleotides are TGTGCCACCAGCAGCAGGGGAAATCGGAGCGGGAAAAAGGAGGGAGCTTTCTTT. It codes for CATSSRGNRSGKKEGAFF.

For this clone: The same CDR3 can be traced to other DNA sequences in this sample. This rearrangement joins TRBV4-3 to TRBJ1-4; 7 bases map to TRBD1. V shed 1 base, J shed 5 bases, and the junction held 4 bases outside the gene matches. CDR3 length: 15 amino acids. The germline gives CDR1 LGHNA, CDR2 YSLEER. The CDR3 reads CASSQGTGVNEKLFF. The CDR3 region has the DNA TGCGCCAGCAGCCAAGGTACAGGGGTCAATGAAAAACTGTTTTTT.

CDR3 DNA: TGTGCCAGCAGCTCCCACGGAGGGTTTAACTATGGCTACACCTTC. Protein: CASSSHGGFNYGYTF. The chain is built from TRBV11-1 and TRBJ1-2, with D unresolved. The germline gives CDR1 SGHAT, CDR2 FQDESV (reference sequence). V lost 4 bases, J lost 1 base, and 13 bases lay in between. This CDR3 comprises 15 residues.

The chain combines TRBV25-1 with TRBJ1-6, with 8 bases identical to TRBD1. The CDR3 is made up of 18 amino acids. Germline V gene lookup returns CDR1 MGHDK and CDR2 SYGVNS. V dropped 0 bases and J dropped 5; count of bases not matched to a gene: 9. CDR3: CASSEYFVLDRDNSPLHF. As DNA, the CDR3 is TGTGCCAGCAGTGAATATTTCGTTTTGGACAGGGATAATTCACCCCTCCACTTT.

V usage is TRBV19 and J usage is TRBJ2-2; D gene uncertain. The germline CDR1 and CDR2 sequences are LNHDA and SQIVND (reference sequence). V shed 1 base and J shed 0 bases, with 3 bases lying between them. The CDR3 sequence is 14 residues long. The CDR3 DNA reads as TGTGCCAGTAGTATAGCACCGAACACCGGGGAGCTGTTTTTT. Translated: CASSIAPNTGELFF.

The chain uses TRBV12-3 or TRBV12-4 and TRBJ1-4; D remains ambiguous. CDR3 length equals 13 residues. Trimming pared 8 bases from V and 7 bases from J, leaving 14 bases between. The CDR3 is CASGPSYAEKLFF. The DNA of the CDR3 is TGTGCCAGCGGTCCTTCCTACGCTGAAAAACTGTTTTTT.

This clone was observed a single time. This chain uses TRBV4-1 with TRBJ2-7; D is ambiguous. CDR1 and CDR2 from the germline V gene are MGHRA and YSYEKL. The CDR3 has 12 residues. The V end lost 6 bases, the J end lost 7 bases, and 13 bases lay between the germline ends. The CDR3 DNA sequence: TGCGCCAGCAGAGGTCCAGGTGGTGAGCAGTACTTC. Its protein product is CASRGPGGEQYF.

The CDR3 DNA reads as TGCGCCAGCAGCCAAGAGATCGGTACCTACGAGCAGTACTTC. This encodes CASSQEIGTYEQYF. The rearrangement joins TRBV4-1 to TRBJ2-7, with D unclear. This CDR3 has 14 amino acids. V lost 0 bases and J lost 2, with 8 bases in between. Germline V lookup: CDR1 MGHRA, CDR2 YSYEKL.

The J gene is TRBJ2-3, the V gene TRBV5-4, with 7 bases lining up with TRBD2. The J segment lost 5 bases and the V segment lost 3 bases, leaving 12 bases of the junction unmatched. CDR3 length: 16 amino acids. CDR1 SGHNT and CDR2 YYREEE come from the germline V gene (reference sequence). CDR3 bases: TGTGCCAGCAGCTCCGTGGGGGGGAGGGCGGAAGATACGCAGTATTTT. Its translation: CASSSVGGRAEDTQYF. Complete variable domain (other parts from reference TRBV5-4 and TRBJ2-3): ETGVTQSPTHLIKTRGQQVTLRCSSQSGHNTVSWYQQALGQGPQFIFQYYREEENGRGNFPPRFSGLQFPNYSSELNVNALELDDSALYLCASSSVGGRAEDTQYFGPGTRLTVL.